This T cell receptor beta chain came from a study of OX40 agonist ivuxolimab in advanced cancers. For the study at large: Subjects had a mean age of about 65 years, with a range of about 23 to 79; 82.7% were male. A history of anti-PD-1, anti-PD-L1 or anti-CTLA-4 therapy was acceptable, and 40% had some.

Data came from immunoSEQ multiplex PCR; TCRdb stores just in-frame clones and leaves some out. The repertoire holds 65,000 to 85,000 clones, approximately 90% seen once, with under 10% in the top ten. Study findings and constraints: At 0.1 to 3.0 mg/kg and by week 6, clonal expansion occurred in CD4+ and CD8+ blood T cells.

To note about this clone: As yet, its antigen is unknown.

The CDR3 is 16 residues long. Germline CDR1 and CDR2: MNHEY and SMNVEV (reference sequence). After removal of 1 base from V and 0 bases from J, the junction contained 5 bases not matched to a gene. The TCR was taken from an adult with an advanced solid tumor such as melanoma, head and neck, liver or kidney cancer. This material consisted of CD4+ or CD8+ T cells sorted from blood, taken in a trial of the OX40 agonist ivuxolimab. The chain has TRBV27 and TRBJ2-7; 8 nucleotides match TRBD1. In DNA, the CDR3 is TGTGCCAGCAGTTTATGGACAGGGACCTTCTCCTACGAGCAGTACTTC. Translating it yields CASSLWTGTFSYEQYF.